This T cell receptor beta chain was sequenced in a study of blood T cell repertoires in COVID-19. On the study more broadly: T cells, B-cell-depleted T cells, or PBMCs supplied cDNA or gDNA.

The CDR3 consists of 15 residues. After removal of 6 bases from V and 1 base from J, the junction contained 10 bases not matched to a gene. The germline V gene encodes CDR1 SQVTM and CDR2 ANQGSEA. The assay was immunoSEQ multiplex PCR, and TCRdb's table has in-frame clones only and misses some. Found here are approximately 200,000 clones, 90% to 95% of them singletons; the top ten hold 0.76%. This clonotype originated in a man aged 25-45 years with COVID-19, enrolled during active disease. The genes are TRBV29-1 and TRBJ2-7; 9 nucleotides match TRBD1. The material sequenced was peripheral blood. CDR3 amino acids: CSVRNPGQGSYEQYF. The DNA for the CDR3 is TGCAGCGTAAGAAACCCGGGACAGGGATCCTACGAGCAGTACTTC.